This TCR beta chain was retrieved from a study of OX40 agonist ivuxolimab in advanced cancers. Study-level background: Patients were dosed with the agonistic anti-OX40 (CD134) antibody ivuxolimab. Prior therapy, whether anti-PD-1, anti-PD-L1 or anti-CTLA-4, was allowed, and more than 35% had some.

Measured with immunoSEQ multiplex PCR; TCRdb has only the in-frame clones, and not every one. The table lists about 64,000 clones, less than 95% of them singletons. The CDR3 covers 13 residues. Per germline, CDR1 MNHEY and CDR2 SVGAGI. The V end was cut by 2 bases, the J end by 7 bases, with 11 bases between. About this clone: Its antigen is unidentified.

Study-level findings and limits: There was clonal expansion of CD4+ and CD8+ blood T cells by week 6 at 0.1 to 3.0 mg/kg. Expanded peripheral T cell antigen specificity was not determined.

The sample in question was CD4+ or CD8+ T cells sorted from blood, obtained in a trial of the OX40 agonist ivuxolimab. V is TRBV6-5 and J is TRBJ2-5; tentatively, D is TRBD2 (7 bases). This TCR was sampled from an adult with an advanced solid tumor such as melanoma, head and neck, liver or kidney cancer. CDR3 amino acids: CASSYRGAGTQYF. DNA for the CDR3: TGTGCCAGCAGTTACCGGGGGGCAGGGACCCAGTACTTC.